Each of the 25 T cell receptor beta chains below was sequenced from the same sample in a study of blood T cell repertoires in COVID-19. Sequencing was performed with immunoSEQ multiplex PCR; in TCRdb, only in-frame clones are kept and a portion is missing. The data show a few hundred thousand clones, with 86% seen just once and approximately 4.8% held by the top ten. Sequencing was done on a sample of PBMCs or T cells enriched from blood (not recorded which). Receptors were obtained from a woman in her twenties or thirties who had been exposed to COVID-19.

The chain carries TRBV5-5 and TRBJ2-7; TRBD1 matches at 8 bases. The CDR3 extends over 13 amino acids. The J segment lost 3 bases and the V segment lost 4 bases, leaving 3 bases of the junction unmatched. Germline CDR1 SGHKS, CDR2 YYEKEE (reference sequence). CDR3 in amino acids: CASSLDRVYEQYF. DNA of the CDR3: TGTGCCAGCAGCCTGGACAGGGTCTACGAGCAGTACTTC.

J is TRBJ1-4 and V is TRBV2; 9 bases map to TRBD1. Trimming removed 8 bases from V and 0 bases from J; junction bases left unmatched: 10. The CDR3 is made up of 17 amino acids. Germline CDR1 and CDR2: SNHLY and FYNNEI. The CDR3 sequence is CASSGDRDFSTNEKLFF. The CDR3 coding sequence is TGTGCCAGCTCAGGGGACAGGGATTTTTCAACTAATGAAAAACTGTTTTTT. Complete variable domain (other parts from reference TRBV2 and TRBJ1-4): EPEVTQTPSHQVTQMGQEVILRCVPISNHLYFYWYRQILGQKVEFLVSFYNNEISEKSEIFDDQFSVERPDGSNFTLKIRSTKLEDSAMYFCASSGDRDFSTNEKLFFGSGTQLSVL.

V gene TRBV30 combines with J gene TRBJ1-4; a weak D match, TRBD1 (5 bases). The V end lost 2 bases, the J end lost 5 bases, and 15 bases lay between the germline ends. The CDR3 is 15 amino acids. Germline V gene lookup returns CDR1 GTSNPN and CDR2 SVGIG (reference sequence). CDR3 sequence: CAWSQQAGPNEKLFF. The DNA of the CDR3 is TGTGCCTGGAGTCAGCAGGCAGGGCCAAATGAAAAACTGTTTTTT.

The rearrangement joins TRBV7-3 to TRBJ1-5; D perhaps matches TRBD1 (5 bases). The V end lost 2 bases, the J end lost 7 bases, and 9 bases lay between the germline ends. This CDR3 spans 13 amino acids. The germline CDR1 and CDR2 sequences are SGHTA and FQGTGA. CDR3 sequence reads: CASSLGQGQPQHF. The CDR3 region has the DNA TGTGCCAGCAGCTTAGGGCAGGGCCAGCCCCAGCATTTT.

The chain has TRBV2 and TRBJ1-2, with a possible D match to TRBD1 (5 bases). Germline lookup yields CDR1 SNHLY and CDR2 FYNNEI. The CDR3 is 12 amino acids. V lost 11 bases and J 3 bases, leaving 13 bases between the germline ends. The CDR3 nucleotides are TGTGCCGGGGGAGGGGTGGACTATGGCTACACCTTC. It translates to CAGGGVDYGYTF.

DNA for the CDR3: TGCGCCAGCAGCTTGGGACAGGGACGGTCTGAAGCTTTCTTT. Translation gives CASSLGQGRSEAFF. The chain combines TRBV5-1 with TRBJ1-1; the match to TRBD1 covers 7 bases. This CDR3 is built from 14 residues. V was pared by 0 bases and J by 6 bases, with 5 bases of the junction left unmatched. The germline V gene has CDR1 SGHRS and CDR2 YFSETQ. Using reference TRBV5-1 and TRBJ1-1 for the parts outside the CDR3, the full variable domain is KAGVTQTPRYLIKTRGQQVTLSCSPISGHRSVSWYQQTPGQGLQFLFEYFSETQRNKGNFPGRFSGRQFSNSRSEMNVSTLELGDSALYLCASSLGQGRSEAFFGQGTRLTVV.

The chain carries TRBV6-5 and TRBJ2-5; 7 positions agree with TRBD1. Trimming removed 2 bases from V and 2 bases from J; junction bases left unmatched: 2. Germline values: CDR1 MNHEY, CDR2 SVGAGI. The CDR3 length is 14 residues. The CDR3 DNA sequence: TGTGCCAGCAGTTACATGACAGGGCAAGAGACCCAGTACTTC. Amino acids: CASSYMTGQETQYF.

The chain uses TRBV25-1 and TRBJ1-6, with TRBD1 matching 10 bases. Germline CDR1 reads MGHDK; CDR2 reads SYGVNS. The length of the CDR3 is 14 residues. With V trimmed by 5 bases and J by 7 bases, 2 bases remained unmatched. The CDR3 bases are TGTGCCAGCAGTCGGGACAGGGGAAATTCACCCCTCCACTTT. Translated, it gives CASSRDRGNSPLHF.

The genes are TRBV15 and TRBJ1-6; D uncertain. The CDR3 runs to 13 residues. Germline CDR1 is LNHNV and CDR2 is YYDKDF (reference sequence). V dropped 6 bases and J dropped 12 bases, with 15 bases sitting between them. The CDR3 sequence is CATSKERGLPLHF. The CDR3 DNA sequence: TGTGCCACCAGTAAGGAAAGAGGTTTACCCCTCCACTTT.

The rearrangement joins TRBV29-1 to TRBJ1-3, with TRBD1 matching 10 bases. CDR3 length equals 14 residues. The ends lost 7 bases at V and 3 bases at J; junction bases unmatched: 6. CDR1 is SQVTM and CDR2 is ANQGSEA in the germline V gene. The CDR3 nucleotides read TGCAGCGGACAAGACAGGGGGCATGGAAACACCATATATTTT. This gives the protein CSGQDRGHGNTIYF.

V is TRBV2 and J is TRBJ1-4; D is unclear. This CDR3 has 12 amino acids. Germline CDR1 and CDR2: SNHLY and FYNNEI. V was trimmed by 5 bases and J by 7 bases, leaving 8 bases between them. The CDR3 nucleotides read TGTGCCAGCAGTCGGGGAGTTGAAAAACTGTTTTTT. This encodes CASSRGVEKLFF.

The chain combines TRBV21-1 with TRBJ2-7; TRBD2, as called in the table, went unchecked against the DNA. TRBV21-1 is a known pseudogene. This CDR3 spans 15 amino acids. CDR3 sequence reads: CASSSRAGGTYEQYF. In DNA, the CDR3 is TGTGCCAGCAGCAGCAGGGCGGGGGGGACCTACGAGCAGTACTTC.

CDR3 in DNA: TGTGCCAGCAGACCTATACCGACAGGGGCGGGCGAGCAGTACTTC. Its protein is CASRPIPTGAGEQYF. The V call is TRBV6-5, the J call TRBJ2-7; 8 nucleotides match TRBD1. Germline V gene sequence: CDR1 MNHEY, CDR2 SVGAGI. The CDR3 loop spans 15 amino acids. V gave up 6 bases and J gave up 6 bases; unmatched junction bases: 13.

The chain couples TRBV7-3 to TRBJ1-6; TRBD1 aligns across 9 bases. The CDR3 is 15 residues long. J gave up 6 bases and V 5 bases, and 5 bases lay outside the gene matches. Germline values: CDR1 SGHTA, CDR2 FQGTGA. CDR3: CASSPGDRANSPLHF. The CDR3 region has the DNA TGTGCCAGCAGCCCCGGGGACAGGGCTAATTCACCCCTCCACTTT. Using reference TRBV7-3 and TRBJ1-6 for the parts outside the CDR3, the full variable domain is GAGVSQTPSNKVTEKGKYVELRCDPISGHTALYWYRQSLGQGPEFLIYFQGTGAADDSGLPNDRFFAVRPEGSVSTLKIQRTERGDSAVYLCASSPGDRANSPLHFGNGTRLTVT.

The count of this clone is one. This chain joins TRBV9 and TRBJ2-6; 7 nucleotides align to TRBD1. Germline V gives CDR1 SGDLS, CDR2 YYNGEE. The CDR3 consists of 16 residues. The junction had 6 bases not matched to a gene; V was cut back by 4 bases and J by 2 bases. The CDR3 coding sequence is TGTGCCAGCAGCCCCCCCGACAGGGCTGGGGCCAACGTCCTGACTTTC. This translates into CASSPPDRAGANVLTF. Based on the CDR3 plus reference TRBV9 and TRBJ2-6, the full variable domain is DSGVTQTPKHLITATGQRVTLRCSPRSGDLSVYWYQQSLDQGLQFLIQYYNGEERAKGNILERFSAQQFPDLHSELNLSSLELGDSALYFCASSPPDRAGANVLTFGAGSRLTVL.

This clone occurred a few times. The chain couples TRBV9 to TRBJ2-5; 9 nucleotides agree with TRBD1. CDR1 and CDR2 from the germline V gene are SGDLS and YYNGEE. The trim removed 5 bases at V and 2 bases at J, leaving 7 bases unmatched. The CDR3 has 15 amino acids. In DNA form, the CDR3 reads TGTGCCAGCAGTTGGACAGGGGATTGGCAAGAGACCCAGTACTTC. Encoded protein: CASSWTGDWQETQYF.

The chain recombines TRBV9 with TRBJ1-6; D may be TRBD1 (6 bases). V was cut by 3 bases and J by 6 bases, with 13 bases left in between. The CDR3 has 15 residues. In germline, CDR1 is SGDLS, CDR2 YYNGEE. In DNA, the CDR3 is TGTGCCAGCAGCGAAGGGACACTTATTAATTCACCCCTCCACTTT. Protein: CASSEGTLINSPLHF. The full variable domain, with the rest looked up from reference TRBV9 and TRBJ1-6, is DSGVTQTPKHLITATGQRVTLRCSPRSGDLSVYWYQQSLDQGLQFLIQYYNGEERAKGNILERFSAQQFPDLHSELNLSSLELGDSALYFCASSEGTLINSPLHFGNGTRLTVT.

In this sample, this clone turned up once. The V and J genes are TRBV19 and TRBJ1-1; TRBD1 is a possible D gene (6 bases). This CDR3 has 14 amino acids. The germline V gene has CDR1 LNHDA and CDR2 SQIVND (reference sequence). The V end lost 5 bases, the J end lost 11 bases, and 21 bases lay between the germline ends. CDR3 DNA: TGTGCCAGTAGTTTACAGCGGGACAACCCCGAGGCTTTCTTT. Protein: CASSLQRDNPEAFF.

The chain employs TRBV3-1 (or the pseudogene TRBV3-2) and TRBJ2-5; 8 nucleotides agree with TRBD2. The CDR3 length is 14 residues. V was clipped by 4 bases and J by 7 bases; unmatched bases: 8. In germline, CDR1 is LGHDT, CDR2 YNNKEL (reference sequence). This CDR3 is CASSLSGGLGTQYF. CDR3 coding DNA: TGTGCCAGCAGCCTAAGCGGGGGCTTGGGGACCCAGTACTTC.

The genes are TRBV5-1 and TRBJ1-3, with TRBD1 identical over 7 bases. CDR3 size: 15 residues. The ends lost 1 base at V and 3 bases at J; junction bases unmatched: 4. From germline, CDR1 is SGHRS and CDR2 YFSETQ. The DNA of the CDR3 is TGCGCCAGCAGCTTGCCAGGGGGGAGTGGAAACACCATATATTTT. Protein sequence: CASSLPGGSGNTIYF.

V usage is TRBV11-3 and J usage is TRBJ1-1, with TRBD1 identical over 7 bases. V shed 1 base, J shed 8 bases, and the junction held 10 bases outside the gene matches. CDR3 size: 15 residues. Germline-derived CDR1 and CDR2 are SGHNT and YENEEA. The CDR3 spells CASSLARTGNSEAFF. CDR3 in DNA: TGTGCCAGCAGCTTAGCCAGGACAGGCAATTCAGAAGCTTTCTTT.

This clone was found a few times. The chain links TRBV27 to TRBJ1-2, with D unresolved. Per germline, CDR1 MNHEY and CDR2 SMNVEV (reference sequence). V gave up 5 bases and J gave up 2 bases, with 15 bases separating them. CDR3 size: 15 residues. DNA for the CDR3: TGTGCCAGCAGTCCTAACGGTTTATGGAACTATGGCTACACCTTC. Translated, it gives CASSPNGLWNYGYTF.

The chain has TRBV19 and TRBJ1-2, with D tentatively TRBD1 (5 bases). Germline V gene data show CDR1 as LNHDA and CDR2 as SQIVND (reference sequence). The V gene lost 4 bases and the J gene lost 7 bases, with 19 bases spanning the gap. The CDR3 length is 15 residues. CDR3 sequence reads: CASSNPRQGRPGYTF. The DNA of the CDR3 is TGTGCCAGTAGTAATCCGAGGCAGGGTCGTCCTGGCTACACCTTC.

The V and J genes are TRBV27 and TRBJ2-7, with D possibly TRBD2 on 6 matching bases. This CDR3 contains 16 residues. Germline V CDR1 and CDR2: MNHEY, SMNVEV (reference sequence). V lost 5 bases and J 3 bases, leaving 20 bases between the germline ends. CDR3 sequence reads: CASSRPSGGVSYEQYF. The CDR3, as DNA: TGTGCCAGCAGTCGACCGAGCGGAGGGGTAAGCTACGAGCAGTACTTC.

CDR3 in DNA: TGTGCCAGTAGTATAGTGTGGGACAGTCATCAGCCCCAGCATTTT. Protein product: CASSIVWDSHQPQHF. The J gene is TRBJ1-5, the V gene TRBV19, with TRBD1 identical over 7 bases. This CDR3 spans 15 amino acids. Losses at the gene ends were 1 base for V and 5 bases for J; bases not matched to a gene: 5. Per the germline V gene, CDR1 is LNHDA and CDR2 is SQIVND (reference sequence).